These T cell receptor beta chains were read from a single sample in a study of tumor-infiltrating lymphocytes in primary liver carcinoma. MiXCR, run by TCRdb on the multiplex PCR reads, gives a single entry per CDR3 protein. The profile shows approximately 190,000 distinct CDR3 sequences, approximately 86% of them singletons. Sequenced material: tumor tissue from primary liver carcinoma. These receptor sequences come from a man aged 40-55 years with primary liver carcinoma and hepatitis B virus infection. Both conserved end residues are part of each CDR3. D genes are given only for firm matches. Clone size appears in some rows only: once, few, many, or a class for an expanded clone.

>TRBV6-2/TRBV6-3|TRBJ2-7|NA|15|NA
CTRGEGGGTSYEQYF
TGTACCAGAGGGGAAGGGGGCGGGACCTCCTACGAGCAGTACTTC
>TRBV6-1|TRBJ1-5|NA|15|NA
CASSEFGNNNQPQHF
TGTGCCAGCAGTGAGTTCGGGAACAACAATCAGCCCCAGCATTTT
>TRBV6-1|TRBJ2-1|TRBD1|15|once
CANSEQQGAYNEQFF
TGTGCCAACAGTGAACAACAGGGGGCCTACAATGAACAGTTCTTC
>TRBV29-1|TRBJ2-1|NA|14|NA
CSVDKRSANSEQFF
TGCAGCGTTGATAAACGTAGTGCGAACAGTGAGCAGTTCTTC
>TRBV12-3/TRBV12-4|TRBJ1-5|NA|14|NA
CASGNDRIDQPQHF
TGTGCCAGCGGTAATGACAGAATAGATCAGCCCCAGCATTTT
>TRBV5-5|TRBJ2-7|NA|14|once
CASSLDPREGEQYF
TGTGCTAGCAGCTTGGATCCACGTGAAGGGGAGCAGTACTTC
>TRBV4-1|TRBJ2-3|NA|15|NA
CASSQGVDSNQPQYF
TGCGCCAGCAGCCAGGGGGTTGATAGCAATCAGCCCCAGTATTTT
>TRBV5-6|TRBJ2-1|NA|17|NA
CASSLAGGAGSRNELFF
TGTGCCAGCAGCCTAGCCGGGGGTGCGGGGAGCAGAAATGAGCTGTTCTTT
>TRBV5-6|TRBJ1-2|NA|16|NA
CASSSRDRILNCGYTF
TGTGCCAGCAGCTCCCGCGATAGAATCCTCAACTGTGGCTACACATTC
>TRBV5-1|TRBJ2-5|NA|15|NA
CASSPLGVGGETQCF
TGCGCCAGCAGCCCATTGGGAGTCGGGGGAGAGACCCAGTGCTTC
>TRBV11-3|TRBJ2-1|NA|14|once
CPSSLGVSINEQFF
TGTCCCAGCAGCTTAGGCGTCTCGATTAATGAGCAGTTCTTC
>TRBV6-1|TRBJ2-1|TRBD2|15|medium-sized
CASSESSGSYNEQFF
TGTGCCAGCAGTGAATCTAGCGGGAGCTACAATGAGCAGTTCTTC
>TRBV18|TRBJ1-3|TRBD1|18|once
CASSPVRQGLSSGNTLYF
TGTGCCAGCTCACCAGTAAGACAGGGACTTTCTTCTGGAAACACCTTATATTTT
>TRBV28|TRBJ2-7|TRBD1|15|NA
CACNSGTDVSYERYF
TGTGCCTGCAACTCCGGGACAGATGTCTCCTACGAGCGGTACTTC
>TRBV6-1|TRBJ1-5|NA|15|NA
CASNGDPNGNQPQHF
TGTGCCAGCAATGGGGACCCCAATGGCAATCAGCCCCAGCATTTT
>TRBV12-3/TRBV12-4|TRBJ1-1|TRBD1|15|NA
CASSRTGGDDLYAFF
TGTGCCAGCAGCCGGACAGGGGGCGACGATCTTTATGCTTTCTTT
>TRBV11-3|TRBJ2-1|TRBD2|15|NA
CANSLGRECHDEQFF
TGTGCCAACAGCTTAGGGCGGGAGTGCCATGATGAGCAGTTCTTC
>TRBV29-1|TRBJ2-1|NA|12|NA
CSVVGSVESQFF
TGCAGCGTTGTTGGTTCCGTGGAATCCCAGTTCTTC
>TRBV12-3/TRBV12-4|TRBJ1-5|NA|15|NA
CASSLNRGSNEPQHF
TGTGCCAGCAGTTTAAATCGGGGTAGCAATGAGCCCCAGCACTTT
>TRBV11-2|TRBJ2-7|TRBD2|15|NA
CASSSLAGTSLEQYF
TGTGCCAGCAGTTCGTTAGCGGGAACGAGCCTCGAGCAGTACTTC
>TRBV4-1|TRBJ2-6|NA|13|NA
CAVSQVGANVLIF
TGCGCCGTCAGCCAAGTTGGGGCCAACGTCCTGATTTTC
>TRBV6-1|TRBJ2-5|NA|14|NA
CASSCEGGGETQYF
TGTGCCAGCAGTTGTGAAGGCGGTGGGGAGACCCAGTACTTC
>TRBV29-1|TRBJ1-1|NA|15|NA
CSVAPGWAMNTHAFF
TGCAGCGTTGCCCCTGGTTGGGCAATGAACACTCATGCTTTCTTT
>TRBV29-1|TRBJ2-1|TRBD2|13|NA
CCGTSGKLYEQFF
TGCTGCGGGACTAGCGGGAAACTCTATGAGCAATTCTTC
>TRBV5-6|TRBJ2-1|NA|13|once
CVSTRGPNNEQFF
TGTGTCAGCACCCGGGGGCCCAACAATGAGCAATTCTTC
>TRBV29-1|TRBJ2-3|TRBD2|14|NA
CSFLAGGSGDTQYF
TGCAGCTTCTTAGCGGGAGGTAGTGGAGATACGCAGTATTTT
>TRBV28|TRBJ1-4|TRBD1|17|NA
CTSSGRDRSAINEKLFF
TGTACCAGCAGTGGCCGGGACAGGAGTGCAATTAATGAAAAACTGTTTTTT
>TRBV5-6|TRBJ2-7|TRBD2|16|NA
CVSSLGLAGGPHEQYF
TGTGTCAGCAGTTTAGGACTAGCGGGAGGTCCCCACGAGCAGTACTTC
>TRBV29-1|TRBJ2-5|TRBD1|15|NA
CSVRVPGQGIKTQHF
TGCAGCGTCCGAGTCCCGGGACAGGGGATTAAGACCCAGCACTTC
>TRBV6-5|TRBJ1-3|NA|13|NA
CDSSSNGKNTIYF
TGTGACAGCAGTTCAAATGGTAAAAACACCATATATTTC
>TRBV30|TRBJ1-3|TRBD1|15|many
CAWSSWGTGGNTIYF
TGTGCCTGGAGCTCGTGGGGGACAGGCGGAAACACCATATATTTT
>TRBV4-2|TRBJ1-2|NA|14|NA
CVSSPFVEMGGYTF
TGTGTCAGCAGCCCTTTCGTCGAGATGGGGGGCTACACCTTC
>TRBV29-1|TRBJ2-1|NA|14|NA
CSEQGLGGVGEQFF
TGCAGCGAGCAAGGACTAGGGGGAGTAGGTGAGCAGTTCTTC
>TRBV11-2|TRBJ2-5|TRBD2|15|NA
CTSSYRREGRETKYF
TGTACCAGCAGCTACCGGCGGGAGGGCCGGGAGACCAAATACTTC